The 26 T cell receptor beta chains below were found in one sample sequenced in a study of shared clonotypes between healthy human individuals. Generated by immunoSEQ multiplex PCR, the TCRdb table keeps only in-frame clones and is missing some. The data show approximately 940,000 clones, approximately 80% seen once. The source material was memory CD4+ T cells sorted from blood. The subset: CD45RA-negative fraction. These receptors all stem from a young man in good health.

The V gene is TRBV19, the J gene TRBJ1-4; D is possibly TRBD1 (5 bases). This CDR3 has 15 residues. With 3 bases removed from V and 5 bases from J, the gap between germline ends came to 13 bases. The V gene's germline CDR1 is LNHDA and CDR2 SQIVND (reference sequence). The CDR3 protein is CASSIAGTGNEKLFF. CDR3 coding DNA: TGTGCCAGTAGTATCGCCGGGACCGGGAATGAAAAACTGTTTTTT.

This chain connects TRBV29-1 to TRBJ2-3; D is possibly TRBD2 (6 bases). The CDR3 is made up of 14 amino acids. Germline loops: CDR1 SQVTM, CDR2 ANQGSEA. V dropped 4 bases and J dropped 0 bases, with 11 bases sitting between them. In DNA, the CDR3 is TGCAGCGTTGCCCCTAGCGCGAGCACAGATACGCAGTATTTT. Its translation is CSVAPSASTDTQYF.

CDR3 nucleotide sequence: TGCAGCGCCGATACGAGGGCCGGGACAGGGGGAAATGAGCAGTTCTTC. It specifies CSADTRAGTGGNEQFF. The chain couples TRBV29-1 to TRBJ2-1, with 11 bases fitting TRBD1. The J segment lost 7 bases and the V segment lost 7 bases, leaving 15 bases of the junction unmatched. The CDR3 consists of 16 residues. The germline V gene has CDR1 SQVTM and CDR2 ANQGSEA.

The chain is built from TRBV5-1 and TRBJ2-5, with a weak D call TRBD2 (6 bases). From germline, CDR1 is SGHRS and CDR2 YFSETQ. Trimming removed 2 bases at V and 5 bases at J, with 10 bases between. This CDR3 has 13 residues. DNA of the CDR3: TGCGCCAGCAGCTTTGAGGGAGGTGAGACCCAGTACTTC. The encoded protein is CASSFEGGETQYF. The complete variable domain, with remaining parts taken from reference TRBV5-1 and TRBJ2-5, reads KAGVTQTPRYLIKTRGQQVTLSCSPISGHRSVSWYQQTPGQGLQFLFEYFSETQRNKGNFPGRFSGRQFSNSRSEMNVSTLELGDSALYLCASSFEGGETQYFGPGTRLLVL.

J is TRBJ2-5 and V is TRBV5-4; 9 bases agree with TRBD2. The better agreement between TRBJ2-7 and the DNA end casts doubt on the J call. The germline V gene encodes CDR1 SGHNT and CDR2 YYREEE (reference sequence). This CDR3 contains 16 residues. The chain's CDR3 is CASSDSSTSGIYEQYF. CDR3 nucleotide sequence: TGTGCCAGCAGCGATAGCTCGACTAGCGGTATTTACGAGCAGTACTTC.

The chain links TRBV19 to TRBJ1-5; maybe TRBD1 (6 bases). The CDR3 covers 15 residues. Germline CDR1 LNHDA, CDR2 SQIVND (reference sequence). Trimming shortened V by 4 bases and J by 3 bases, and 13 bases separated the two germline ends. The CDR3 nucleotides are TGTGCCAGTAGTAAGGATCAGGGGTACAATCAGCCCCAGCATTTT. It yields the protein CASSKDQGYNQPQHF.

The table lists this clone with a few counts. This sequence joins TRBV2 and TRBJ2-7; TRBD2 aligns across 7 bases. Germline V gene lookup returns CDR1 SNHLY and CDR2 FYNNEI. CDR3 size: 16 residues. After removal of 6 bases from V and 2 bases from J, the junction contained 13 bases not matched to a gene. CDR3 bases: TGTGCCAGCAGGGATGTAGAAGGGAGGGCCCCCTACGAGCAGTACTTC. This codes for CASRDVEGRAPYEQYF.

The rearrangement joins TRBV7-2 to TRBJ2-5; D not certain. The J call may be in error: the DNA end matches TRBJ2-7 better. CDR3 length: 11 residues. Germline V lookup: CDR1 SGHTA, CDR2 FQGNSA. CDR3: CASRGSYEQYF. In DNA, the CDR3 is TGTGCCAGCAGGGGCTCCTACGAGCAGTACTTC.

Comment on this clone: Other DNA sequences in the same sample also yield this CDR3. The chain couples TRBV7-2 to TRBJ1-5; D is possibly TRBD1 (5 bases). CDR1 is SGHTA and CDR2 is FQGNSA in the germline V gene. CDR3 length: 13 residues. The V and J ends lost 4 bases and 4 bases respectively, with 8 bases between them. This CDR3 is CASSWDLNQPQHF. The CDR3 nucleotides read TGTGCCAGCAGCTGGGACCTAAATCAGCCCCAGCATTTT. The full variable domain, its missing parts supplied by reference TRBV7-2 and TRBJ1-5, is GAGVSQSPSNKVTEKGKDVELRCDPISGHTALYWYRQSLGQGLEFLIYFQGNSAPDKSGLPSDRFSAERTGGSVSTLTIQRTQQEDSAVYLCASSWDLNQPQHFGDGTRLSIL.

The CDR3 protein is CASSQDQQLAGETQYF. The CDR3 nucleotides are TGTGCCAGCAGCCAAGATCAACAACTAGCGGGAGAGACCCAGTACTTC. The chain joins TRBV4-2 to TRBJ2-5; 9 bases are a match to TRBD2. CDR3 length equals 16 residues. From germline, CDR1 is LGHNA and CDR2 YNFKEQ. With V trimmed by 0 bases and J by 4 bases, 6 bases remained unmatched.

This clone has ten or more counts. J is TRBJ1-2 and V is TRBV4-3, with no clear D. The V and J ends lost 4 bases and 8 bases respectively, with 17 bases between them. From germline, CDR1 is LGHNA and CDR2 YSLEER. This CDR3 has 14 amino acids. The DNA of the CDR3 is TGCGCCAGCAGCCCGACACGCTCTCCGGGAGGCTACACCTTC. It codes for CASSPTRSPGGYTF.

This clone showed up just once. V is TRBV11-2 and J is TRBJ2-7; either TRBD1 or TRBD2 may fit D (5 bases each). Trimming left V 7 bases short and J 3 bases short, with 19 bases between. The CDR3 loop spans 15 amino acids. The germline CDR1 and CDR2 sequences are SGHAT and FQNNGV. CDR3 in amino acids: CASNNQTTGHYEQYF. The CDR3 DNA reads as TGTGCCAGCAACAATCAGACTACGGGGCACTACGAGCAGTACTTC.

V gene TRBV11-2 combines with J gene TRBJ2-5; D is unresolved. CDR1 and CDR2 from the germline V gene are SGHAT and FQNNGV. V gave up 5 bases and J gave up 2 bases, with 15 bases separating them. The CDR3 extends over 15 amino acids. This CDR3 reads CASSPFWVNQETQYF. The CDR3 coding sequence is TGTGCCAGCAGCCCGTTTTGGGTTAATCAAGAGACCCAGTACTTC. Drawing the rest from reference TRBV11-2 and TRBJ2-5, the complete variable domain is EAGVAQSPRYKIIEKRQSVAFWCNPISGHATLYWYQQILGQGPKLLIQFQNNGVVDDSQLPKDRFSAERLKGVDSTLKIQPAKLEDSAVYLCASSPFWVNQETQYFGPGTRLLVL.

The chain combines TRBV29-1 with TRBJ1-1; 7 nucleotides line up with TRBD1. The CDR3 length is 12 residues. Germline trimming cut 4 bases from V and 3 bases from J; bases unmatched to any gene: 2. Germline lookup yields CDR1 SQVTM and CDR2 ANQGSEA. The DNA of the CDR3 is TGCAGCGTTGGACAGGGACACACTGAAGCTTTCTTT. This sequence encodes CSVGQGHTEAFF.

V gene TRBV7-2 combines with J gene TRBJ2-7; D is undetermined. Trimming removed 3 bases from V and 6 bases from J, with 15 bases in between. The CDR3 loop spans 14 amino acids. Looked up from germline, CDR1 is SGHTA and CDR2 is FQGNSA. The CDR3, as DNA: TGTGCCAGCAGCTTCAACGGCCGAGTAAGCGAGCAGTACTTC. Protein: CASSFNGRVSEQYF.

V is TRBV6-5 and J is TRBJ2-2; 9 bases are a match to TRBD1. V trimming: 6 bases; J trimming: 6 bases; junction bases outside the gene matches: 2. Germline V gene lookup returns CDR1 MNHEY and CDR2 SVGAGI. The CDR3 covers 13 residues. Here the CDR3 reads CASRGQGPGELFF. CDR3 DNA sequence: TGTGCCAGCAGGGGACAGGGACCCGGGGAGCTGTTTTTT.

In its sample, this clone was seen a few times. The CDR3 protein is CASSNQGLSGYTF. Here the CDR3 DNA reads TGTGCCAGTAGTAACCAGGGGTTGAGTGGCTACACCTTC. The V and J genes are TRBV19 and TRBJ1-2; a possible D gene is TRBD1 (6 bases). The germline CDR1 and CDR2 sequences are LNHDA and SQIVND (reference sequence). The CDR3 is 13 amino acids. V gave up 4 bases and J gave up 7 bases, with 13 bases separating them.

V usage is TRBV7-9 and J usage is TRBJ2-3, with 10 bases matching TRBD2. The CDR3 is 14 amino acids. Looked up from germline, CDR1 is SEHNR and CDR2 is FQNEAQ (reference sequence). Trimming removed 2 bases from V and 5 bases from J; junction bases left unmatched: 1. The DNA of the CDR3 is TGTGCCAGCAGCTTACTAGCGGGAGTAGATACGCAGTATTTT. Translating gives CASSLLAGVDTQYF.

The CDR3, as DNA: TGTGCCAGCAGGGTCCCGGGACTAGCGGGAGAGACCCAGTACTTC. This codes for CASRVPGLAGETQYF. This sequence joins TRBV6-1 and TRBJ2-5, with TRBD2 matching over 12 bases. Germline values: CDR1 MNHNS, CDR2 SASEGT. CDR3 length: 15 residues. Trimming cost V 6 bases and J 4 bases; bases outside gene matches: 6.

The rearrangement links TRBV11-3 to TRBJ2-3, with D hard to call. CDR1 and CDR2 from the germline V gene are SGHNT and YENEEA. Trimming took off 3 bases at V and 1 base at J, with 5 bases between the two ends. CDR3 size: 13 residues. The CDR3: CASSFDGTDTQYF. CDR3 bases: TGTGCCAGCAGCTTCGACGGCACAGATACGCAGTATTTT.

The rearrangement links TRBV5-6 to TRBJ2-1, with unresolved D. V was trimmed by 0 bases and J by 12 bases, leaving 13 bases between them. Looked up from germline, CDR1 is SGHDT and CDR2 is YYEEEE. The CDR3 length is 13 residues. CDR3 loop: CASSLVGSLGQFF. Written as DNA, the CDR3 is TGTGCCAGCAGCTTGGTAGGATCCCTGGGGCAGTTCTTC. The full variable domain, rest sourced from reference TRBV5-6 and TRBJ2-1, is DAGVTQSPTHLIKTRGQQVTLRCSPKSGHDTVSWYQQALGQGPQFIFQYYEEEERQRGNFPDRFSGHQFPNYSSELNVNALLLGDSALYLCASSLVGSLGQFFGPGTRLTVL.

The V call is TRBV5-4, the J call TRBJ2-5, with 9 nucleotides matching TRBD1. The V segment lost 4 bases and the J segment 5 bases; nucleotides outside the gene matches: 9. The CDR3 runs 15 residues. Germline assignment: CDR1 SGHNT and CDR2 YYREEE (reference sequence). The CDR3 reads CASSLSRDRVETQYF. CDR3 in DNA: TGTGCCAGCAGCCTCTCCCGGGACAGGGTGGAGACCCAGTACTTC.

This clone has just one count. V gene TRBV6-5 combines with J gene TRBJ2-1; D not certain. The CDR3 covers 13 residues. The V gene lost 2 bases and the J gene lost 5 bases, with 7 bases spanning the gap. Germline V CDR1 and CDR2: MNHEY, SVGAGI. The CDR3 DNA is TGTGCCAGCAGTTACGGGGATCACAATGAGCAGTTCTTC. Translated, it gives CASSYGDHNEQFF.

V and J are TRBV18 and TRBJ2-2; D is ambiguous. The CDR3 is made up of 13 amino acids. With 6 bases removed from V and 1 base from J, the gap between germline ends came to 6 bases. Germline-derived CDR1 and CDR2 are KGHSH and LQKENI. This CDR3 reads CASSQMNTGELFF. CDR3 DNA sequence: TGTGCCAGCTCGCAGATGAACACCGGGGAGCTGTTTTTT.

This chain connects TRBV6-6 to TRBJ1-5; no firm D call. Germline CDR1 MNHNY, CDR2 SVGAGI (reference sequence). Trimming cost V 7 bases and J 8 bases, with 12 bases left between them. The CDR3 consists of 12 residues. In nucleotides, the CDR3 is TGTGCCAGCACCCTCTCAGGAGAGCCCCAGCATTTT. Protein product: CASTLSGEPQHF.

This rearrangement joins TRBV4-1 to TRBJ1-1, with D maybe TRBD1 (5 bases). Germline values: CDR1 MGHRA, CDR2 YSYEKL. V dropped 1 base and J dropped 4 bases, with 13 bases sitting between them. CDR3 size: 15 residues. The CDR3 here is CASSQVGHGGTEAFF. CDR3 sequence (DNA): TGCGCCAGCAGCCAAGTGGGCCACGGGGGCACTGAAGCTTTCTTT.